What follows describes a single TCR beta chain. TCRdb reprocessed the RT-PCR reads with MiXCR, giving one entry per CDR3 protein. The top ten clones hold 5.5% to 6.5% of a sample with some 960,000 distinct CDR3 sequences, over 15% of them seen once. The data were obtained in a study of patients and donors after allogeneic stem cell transplantation. CDR1 and CDR2 from the germline V gene are DFQATT and SNEGSKA (reference sequence). The CDR3 sequence is 13 residues long. V lost 0 bases and J lost 6, with 11 bases in between. The clonotype originates from a human donor who was either an allogeneic HSCT recipient or a stem cell or donor lymphocyte infusion donor (not recorded which). It is not recorded whose cells these are; they may come from a transplant donor. This chain joins TRBV20-1 and TRBJ1-2; D is ambiguous. The sequencing input was blood, either unsorted or a sorted T cell fraction (not recorded which). In nucleotides, the CDR3 is TGCAGTGCTAGAGATCGAGTTGAAAATGGCTACACCTTC. The encoded protein is CSARDRVENGYTF.